This TCR beta chain stems from a study of beta chain features in type 1 diabetes. Notes on the study in general: Compared to healthy donors, patients appeared to have naive, central memory and Treg TCRB repertoires that were more alike.

Every isolated RNA sample was fully reverse transcribed, so sequencing captured expressed TCRB transcripts. Clones were sequenced by immunoSEQ multiplex PCR, and TCRdb holds only the in-frame ones, with some missing. The sample includes approximately 340,000 clones, less than 15% of them seen just once. This clone has a handful of counts. Its antigen is still unknown. Germline trimming cut 6 bases from V and 2 bases from J; bases unmatched to any gene: 8. The CDR3 runs to 15 residues. CDR1 is MNHEY and CDR2 is SMNVEV in the germline V gene (reference sequence). The specimen sequenced was naive CD4+ T cells from blood. The rearrangement links TRBV27 to TRBJ2-5, with 8 bases identical to TRBD2. This clonotype originated in a young woman in good health. CDR3 coding DNA: TGTGCCAGCAGAGGGGCAGCGGGGGCTCAAGAGACCCAGTACTTC. Protein product: CASRGAAGAQETQYF.